These 21 T cell receptor beta chains were all obtained from the same sample, sequenced in a study of cytotoxic CD8 clonotypes in ibrutinib-treated CLL. Repertoires were generated with immunoSEQ multiplex PCR, while TCRdb's copy carries only in-frame clones and drops some. The sample carries approximately 84,000 clones, around 84% recorded once. Sequences were derived from PBMCs, sampled before ibrutinib treatment. These receptors were taken from a human donor with chronic lymphocytic leukemia.

The rearrangement uses TRBV11-3 and TRBJ2-7; D gene ambiguous. This CDR3 comprises 11 residues. The V gene lost 3 bases and the J gene lost 3 bases, with 3 bases spanning the gap. Germline V gene lookup returns CDR1 SGHNT and CDR2 YENEEA. DNA of the CDR3: TGTGCCAGCAGCTTCCACTACGAGCAGTACTTC. Its protein product is CASSFHYEQYF.

This chain's CDR3 is CASGAGASYNEQFF. The CDR3 nucleotides are TGTGCCTCGGGCGCGGGGGCTTCCTACAATGAGCAGTTCTTC. The gene calls are TRBV30 and TRBJ2-1; D perhaps matches TRBD2 (7 bases). This CDR3 is 14 amino acids long. V gave up 7 bases and J gave up 1 base, with 14 bases separating them. CDR1 and CDR2 from the germline V gene are GTSNPN and SVGIG (reference sequence). The full variable domain, with the rest looked up from reference TRBV30 and TRBJ2-1, is SQTIHQWPATLVQPVGSPLSLECTVEGTSNPNLYWYRQAAGRGLQLLFYSVGIGQISSEVPQNLSASRPQDRQFILSSKKLLLSDSGFYLCASGAGASYNEQFFGPGTRLTVL.

This clone was counted many times. The chain is built from TRBV6-1 and TRBJ1-5; weak D call: TRBD1 (6 bases). Deletions cut 3 bases from V and 4 bases from J, with 13 bases between. Germline CDR1 is MNHNS and CDR2 is SASEGT. The CDR3 is 15 amino acids. DNA for the CDR3: TGTGCCAGCAGTGACAGGGGATACGGGAATCAGCCCCAGCATTTT. It encodes CASSDRGYGNQPQHF.

The rearrangement joins TRBV5-1 to TRBJ2-2; D uncertain. The germline V gene has CDR1 SGHRS and CDR2 YFSETQ. V was pared by 7 bases and J by 6 bases, with 13 bases between. This CDR3 is 13 amino acids long. The CDR3 DNA reads TGCGCCAGCTTCATCTCCCGCGCCGGGGAGCTGTTTTTT. The encoded protein is CASFISRAGELFF.

V usage is TRBV30 and J usage is TRBJ2-7, with a tentative D call TRBD1 (6 bases). V was shortened by 3 bases and J by 0 bases, with 12 bases between the two germline ends. There are 14 residues in the CDR3. Germline CDR1 and CDR2: GTSNPN and SVGIG (reference sequence). The DNA for the CDR3 is TGTGCCTGGAGCAGGGGCTTCCTCTCCTACGAGCAGTACTTC. It is translated as CAWSRGFLSYEQYF.

The J gene is TRBJ1-2, the V gene TRBV7-2; D remains unclear. The CDR3 is 14 residues long. V was clipped by 10 bases and J by 5 bases, with 20 bases between them. Germline-derived CDR1 and CDR2 are SGHTA and FQGNSA. The CDR3 region has the DNA TGTGCCACCGGACCCGGCACGAGGTTATATGGCTACACCTTC. Residues: CATGPGTRLYGYTF.

The rearrangement joins TRBV4-2 to TRBJ2-1; 13 bases align to TRBD2. Germline V gives CDR1 LGHNA, CDR2 YNFKEQ. The CDR3 covers 19 residues. The ends lost 1 base at V and 0 bases at J; junction bases unmatched: 6. CDR3 residues: CASSQVGTSGVSSYNEQFF. In nucleotides, the CDR3 is TGTGCCAGCAGCCAAGTGGGGACTAGCGGGGTCAGCTCCTACAATGAGCAGTTCTTC.

This clone was picked up a small number of times. The rearrangement uses TRBV5-1 and TRBJ1-2; 7 bases agree with TRBD1. The CDR3 length is 16 residues. CDR1 is SGHRS, CDR2 YFSETQ, per germline. The J segment lost 2 bases and the V segment lost 0 bases, leaving 7 bases of the junction unmatched. CDR3 DNA: TGCGCCAGCAGCTTGGAGCCGGGACAGAACAACTATGGCTACACCTTC. It is translated as CASSLEPGQNNYGYTF.

The genes are TRBV30 and TRBJ2-7; D gene unclear. Germline V gives CDR1 GTSNPN, CDR2 SVGIG (reference sequence). The CDR3 sequence is 14 residues long. V lost 1 base to trimming and J lost 2 bases, with 12 bases between them. The CDR3 loop reads CAWSGLGTAYEQYF. The CDR3 DNA sequence: TGTGCCTGGAGTGGTTTGGGCACAGCCTACGAGCAGTACTTC.

The chain is built from TRBV27 and TRBJ2-1, with 8 bases fitting TRBD2. This CDR3 is 15 amino acids long. J lost 6 bases, V lost 5 bases, and 9 bases had no gene match. Germline lookup yields CDR1 MNHEY and CDR2 SMNVEV (reference sequence). The CDR3 sequence: CASSPRGGAGNEQFF. DNA of the CDR3: TGTGCCAGCAGTCCCCGGGGGGGGGCCGGCAATGAGCAGTTCTTC.

The rearrangement uses TRBV6-5 and TRBJ1-2, with D tentatively TRBD1 (6 bases). Deletions cut 7 bases from V and 8 bases from J, with 20 bases between. The CDR3 extends over 14 amino acids. Germline values: CDR1 MNHEY, CDR2 SVGAGI. The CDR3: CASTSLGGSSGYTF. DNA of the CDR3: TGTGCCAGCACCTCGTTGGGGGGCTCGTCCGGCTACACCTTC.

The chain couples TRBV6-1 to TRBJ1-3, with no clear D. Germline loops: CDR1 MNHNS, CDR2 SASEGT. The CDR3 consists of 16 residues. The V and J ends lost 2 bases and 3 bases respectively, with 14 bases between them. The CDR3 protein is CASSENPGMGGNTIYF. The CDR3 DNA reads TGTGCCAGCAGTGAAAACCCGGGAATGGGTGGAAACACCATATATTTT.

The chain uses TRBV27 and TRBJ1-5, with D hard to call. Germline CDR1 is MNHEY and CDR2 is SMNVEV (reference sequence). There are 13 residues in the CDR3. The germline V and J ends were trimmed by 6 bases and 0 bases, with 6 bases remaining between them. The CDR3 protein is CASSFYSNQPQHF. The CDR3 nucleotides read TGTGCCAGCAGCTTCTATAGCAATCAGCCCCAGCATTTT.

The DNA for the CDR3 is TGTGCCAGCAGCTCCGAAGGAATAGGCACAGATACGCAGTATTTT. As protein: CASSSEGIGTDTQYF. V is TRBV7-6 and J is TRBJ2-3; D is unclear. V was clipped by 4 bases and J by 1 base, with 12 bases between them. CDR1 and CDR2 from the germline V gene are SGHVS and FNYEAQ. The length of the CDR3 is 15 residues.

This rearrangement joins TRBV7-7 to TRBJ2-7; no definite D call. The V gene lost 3 bases and the J gene lost 5 bases, with 17 bases spanning the gap. There are 15 residues in the CDR3. Germline-derived CDR1 and CDR2 are SSHAT and FNYEAQ (reference sequence). The CDR3: CASSLVDTVADEQYF. The CDR3 coding sequence is TGTGCCAGCAGCTTGGTCGACACGGTCGCGGACGAGCAGTACTTC. Based on the CDR3 plus reference TRBV7-7 and TRBJ2-7, the full variable domain is GAGVSQSPRYKVTKRGQDVTLRCDPISSHATLYWYQQALGQGPEFLTYFNYEAQPDKSGLPSDRFSAERPEGSISTLTIQRTEQRDSAMYRCASSLVDTVADEQYFGPGTRLTVT.

This chain links TRBV19 with TRBJ2-2; D gene uncertain. Between the trimmed V and J ends, which lost 7 bases and 3 bases, there was a span of 12 bases. The CDR3 loop spans 14 amino acids. Germline V gene lookup returns CDR1 LNHDA and CDR2 SQIVND (reference sequence). The CDR3 DNA reads TGTGCCAGTATAGCAACGGGTTACACCGGGGAGCTGTTTTTT. Translation: CASIATGYTGELFF.

The V gene is TRBV9, the J gene TRBJ2-1; 8 nucleotides match TRBD1. V lost 3 bases to trimming and J lost 0 bases; unmatched junction nucleotides: 2. The CDR3 loop spans 15 amino acids. CDR1 and CDR2 from the germline V gene are SGDLS and YYNGEE. The CDR3 region has the DNA TGTGCCAGCAGCGCGGGACAGGTCTCCTACAATGAGCAGTTCTTC. Protein: CASSAGQVSYNEQFF.

This clone has more than one count but fewer than ten. This chain links TRBV10-3 with TRBJ2-7; perhaps TRBD2 as D (6 bases). Trimming left V 3 bases short and J 12 bases short, with 18 bases between. Germline V lookup: CDR1 ENHRY, CDR2 SYGVKD. The length of the CDR3 is 13 residues. The CDR3 loop reads CAISESGAPRGYF. The DNA for the CDR3 is TGTGCCATCAGTGAAAGCGGCGCTCCGCGGGGGTACTTC.

In nucleotides, the CDR3 is TGTGCCACCACAGGGCCCCCCTACAATGAGCAGTTCTTC. Its translation: CATTGPPYNEQFF. The chain employs TRBV7-9 and TRBJ2-1, with D possibly being TRBD1 (6 bases). CDR1 is SEHNR, CDR2 FQNEAQ, per germline (reference sequence). With 10 bases removed from V and 2 bases from J, the gap between germline ends came to 12 bases. CDR3 length: 13 amino acids.

This chain connects TRBV30 to TRBJ1-2; no reliable D call. V was shortened by 0 bases and J by 1 base, with 6 bases between the two germline ends. The CDR3 is 13 amino acids. Germline assignment: CDR1 GTSNPN and CDR2 SVGIG (reference sequence). The DNA of the CDR3 is TGTGCCTGGAGTGTTCAAGTTAACTATGGCTACACCTTC. Its translation is CAWSVQVNYGYTF.

This chain joins TRBV11-3 and TRBJ2-7; D uncertain. The CDR3 consists of 13 residues. Germline lookup yields CDR1 SGHNT and CDR2 YENEEA. The V end lost 6 bases, the J end lost 1 base, and 10 bases lay between the germline ends. The CDR3 protein is CASRKTFSYEQYF. In nucleotides, the CDR3 is TGTGCCAGCAGGAAGACATTTTCCTACGAGCAGTACTTC.